Listed here are 23 T cell receptor beta chains from one sample, sequenced in a study of T cells in localized non-small cell lung cancer. Some clones are missing from TCRdb's copy, which holds only in-frame ones; the method was immunoSEQ multiplex PCR. The sample records under 50,000 clones, about nine tenths being singletons. This material consisted of peripheral blood mononuclear cells, taken before any cancer treatment. These receptor sequences come from a male donor at least 60 years old with stage II lung adenocarcinoma.

The J gene is TRBJ2-3, the V gene TRBV4-3, with TRBD2 matching over 12 bases. With V trimmed by 4 bases and J by 4 bases, 3 bases remained unmatched. CDR3 length: 15 residues. Per the germline V gene, CDR1 is LGHNA and CDR2 is YSLEER. CDR3 bases: TGCGCCAGCAGCCCGACTAGCGGGAGTGCAGATACGCAGTATTTT. It encodes CASSPTSGSADTQYF.

Only a few counts were recorded for this clone. The V gene is TRBV4-2, the J gene TRBJ1-5, with a weak D call TRBD1 (6 bases). The CDR3 is 15 residues long. Per the germline V gene, CDR1 is LGHNA and CDR2 is YNFKEQ. Trimming pared 0 bases from V and 7 bases from J, leaving 13 bases between. CDR3 DNA sequence: TGTGCCAGCAGCCAAGAAGGGGCACAGGGACAGCCCCAGCATTTT. Protein product: CASSQEGAQGQPQHF.

The rearrangement uses TRBV5-1 and TRBJ1-2; 10 nucleotides match TRBD1. The trim removed 4 bases at V and 6 bases at J, leaving 6 bases unmatched. The CDR3 is 14 amino acids. The germline CDR1 and CDR2 sequences are SGHRS and YFSETQ. CDR3: CASSRLTGGNGYTF. Written as DNA, the CDR3 is TGCGCCAGCAGCAGATTGACAGGGGGCAATGGCTACACCTTC.

This chain connects TRBV5-1 to TRBJ2-7, with D perhaps matching TRBD2 (6 bases). The V gene's germline CDR1 is SGHRS and CDR2 YFSETQ. The CDR3 covers 16 residues. The V gene lost 4 bases and the J gene lost 7 bases, with 24 bases spanning the gap. CDR3: CASSGDSARPGGEQYF. The CDR3 bases are TGCGCCAGCAGCGGGGACTCAGCGAGGCCAGGAGGAGAGCAGTACTTC.

V and J are TRBV6-1 and TRBJ2-7; tentative D call: TRBD2 (5 bases). V lost 2 bases and J lost 2, with 16 bases in between. CDR3 size: 16 residues. CDR1 MNHNS and CDR2 SASEGT come from the germline V gene. For the CDR3, the DNA is TGTGCCAGCAGTGAACCCAAGTCAGCGAGGGCCTACGAGCAGTACTTC. Translated: CASSEPKSARAYEQYF.

J is TRBJ2-3 and V is TRBV5-1; D tentatively reads TRBD1 or TRBD2 (5 bases each). V lost 3 bases, J lost 0 bases, and 17 bases lay in between. Germline lookup yields CDR1 SGHRS and CDR2 YFSETQ. The CDR3 extends over 17 amino acids. The CDR3 reads CASSSTAGTLSTDTQYF. The CDR3 nucleotides are TGCGCCAGCAGCTCCACTGCAGGGACCCTTAGCACAGATACGCAGTATTTT. Looking up the rest from reference TRBV5-1 and TRBJ2-3 gives the full variable domain: KAGVTQTPRYLIKTRGQQVTLSCSPISGHRSVSWYQQTPGQGLQFLFEYFSETQRNKGNFPGRFSGRQFSNSRSEMNVSTLELGDSALYLCASSSTAGTLSTDTQYFGPGTRLTVL.

The rearrangement uses TRBV5-1 and TRBJ2-7, with 8 bases aligning to TRBD1. This CDR3 comprises 15 residues. J lost 4 bases, V lost 3 bases, and 9 bases had no gene match. In germline, CDR1 is SGHRS, CDR2 YFSETQ. Here the CDR3 reads CASSSTGTGAYEQYF. The CDR3, as DNA: TGCGCCAGCAGCTCGACCGGGACAGGAGCTTACGAGCAGTACTTC.

The genes are TRBV6-5 and TRBJ2-7, with TRBD1 as a possible D gene (6 bases). The CDR3 length is 14 residues. Germline V gene data show CDR1 as MNHEY and CDR2 as SVGAGI. The V end lost 7 bases, the J end lost 5 bases, and 18 bases lay between the germline ends. CDR3 sequence reads: CASKMTGPKDEQYF. CDR3 bases: TGTGCCAGCAAAATGACAGGACCCAAGGACGAGCAGTACTTC.

This clone was seen a handful of times. The chain combines TRBV2 with TRBJ1-2, with D perhaps TRBD1 (5 bases). The germline CDR1 and CDR2 sequences are SNHLY and FYNNEI. V lost 7 bases and J lost 10, with 13 bases in between. The CDR3 contains 11 residues. This CDR3 is CASKVWGTYTF. CDR3 bases: TGTGCCAGCAAGGTGTGGGGGACCTACACCTTC.

The chain carries TRBV18 and TRBJ2-3; 7 bases are shared with TRBD2. Germline CDR1 and CDR2: KGHSH and LQKENI. The CDR3 has 16 residues. The V segment lost 0 bases and the J segment 1 base; nucleotides outside the gene matches: 4. The CDR3 coding sequence is TGTGCCAGCTCACCACCGTCAACTAGCGGCACAGATACGCAGTATTTT. It encodes CASSPPSTSGTDTQYF. The full variable domain, completed using reference TRBV18 and TRBJ2-3, is NAGVMQNPRHLVRRRGQEARLRCSPMKGHSHVYWYRQLPEEGLKFMVYLQKENIIDESGMPKERFSAEFPKEGPSILRIQQVVRGDSAAYFCASSPPSTSGTDTQYFGPGTRLTVL.

This chain joins TRBV4-1 and TRBJ2-5, with TRBD2 matching 8 bases. Germline V lookup: CDR1 MGHRA, CDR2 YSYEKL. The CDR3 is 16 residues long. V shed 4 bases, J shed 5 bases, and the junction held 12 bases outside the gene matches. The CDR3 here is CASSLLDAGGRETQYF. Written as DNA, the CDR3 is TGCGCCAGCAGCCTCCTAGATGCGGGAGGAAGGGAGACCCAGTACTTC.

This chain uses TRBV19 with TRBJ2-5; D unclear. Germline loops: CDR1 LNHDA, CDR2 SQIVND (reference sequence). The CDR3 spans 13 residues. Trimming removed 7 bases from V and 4 bases from J, with 13 bases in between. CDR3 nucleotide sequence: TGTGCCAGTAACCGTCAAATTCGAGAGACCCAGTACTTC. Its protein product is CASNRQIRETQYF.

The chain uses TRBV18 and TRBJ1-1; D remains unclear. Germline V gene data show CDR1 as KGHSH and CDR2 as LQKENI. V was trimmed by 5 bases and J by 1 base, leaving 8 bases between them. The CDR3 consists of 13 residues. CDR3 amino acids: CASSLSGNTEAFF. The CDR3 DNA reads as TGTGCCAGCTCATTATCCGGGAACACTGAAGCTTTCTTT.

The genes are TRBV2 and TRBJ2-1; D is perhaps TRBD2 (5 bases). Germline loops: CDR1 SNHLY, CDR2 FYNNEI. This CDR3 comprises 15 residues. Trimming cost V 7 bases and J 5 bases, with 18 bases left between them. As DNA, the CDR3 is TGTGCCAGCAAAGGTTTCTTGGGGAGAGACAATGAGCAGTTCTTC. Encoded protein: CASKGFLGRDNEQFF.

CDR3 bases: TGTGCCAGCAGCCGGGGGGCGGGGGTGAACACCGGGGAGCTGTTTTTT. This sequence encodes CASSRGAGVNTGELFF. The V call is TRBV5-4, the J call TRBJ2-2; TRBD2 might be the D (7 bases). CDR1 SGHNT and CDR2 YYREEE come from the germline V gene (reference sequence). Trimming pared 4 bases from V and 1 base from J, leaving 14 bases between. There are 16 residues in the CDR3.

This chain connects TRBV29-1 to TRBJ2-5; D is undetermined. V shed 6 bases and J shed 4 bases, with 12 bases lying between them. The length of the CDR3 is 12 residues. The germline gives CDR1 SQVTM, CDR2 ANQGSEA. The CDR3 coding sequence is TGCAGCGTGACCCCCGAAAGAGAGACCCAGTACTTC. Translated, it gives CSVTPERETQYF. The complete variable domain, with remaining parts taken from reference TRBV29-1 and TRBJ2-5, reads SAVISQKPSRDICQRGTSLTIQCQVDSQVTMMFWYRQQPGQSLTLIATANQGSEATYESGFVIDKFPISRPNLTFSTLTVSNMSPEDSSIYLCSVTPERETQYFGPGTRLLVL.

The chain is built from TRBV5-1 and TRBJ1-2, with D unresolved. Looked up from germline, CDR1 is SGHRS and CDR2 is YFSETQ. This CDR3 contains 13 residues. V was shortened by 0 bases and J by 0 bases, with 3 bases between the two germline ends. The CDR3 here is CASSLGTNYGYTF. The CDR3 bases are TGCGCCAGCAGCTTGGGCACTAACTATGGCTACACCTTC. Full variable domain (remainder filled in from reference TRBV5-1 and TRBJ1-2): KAGVTQTPRYLIKTRGQQVTLSCSPISGHRSVSWYQQTPGQGLQFLFEYFSETQRNKGNFPGRFSGRQFSNSRSEMNVSTLELGDSALYLCASSLGTNYGYTFGSGTRLTVV.

This clone was seen only a few times. The chain couples TRBV5-1 to TRBJ1-2; D is uncertain. V was clipped by 4 bases and J by 5 bases, with 18 bases between them. In germline, CDR1 is SGHRS, CDR2 YFSETQ. This CDR3 region has 15 residues. CDR3 region: CASSPDGSHSYGYTF. The CDR3 nucleotides are TGCGCCAGCAGCCCCGACGGGAGTCATTCGTATGGCTACACCTTC.

J is TRBJ1-1 and V is TRBV7-6; TRBD1 aligns across 10 bases. The V and J ends lost 4 bases and 3 bases, in that order; junction bases with no gene match: 2. The germline gives CDR1 SGHVS, CDR2 FNYEAQ. The CDR3 is made up of 14 amino acids. CDR3 amino acids: CASSSGTGDTEAFF. DNA of the CDR3: TGTGCCAGCAGCTCCGGGACAGGGGACACTGAAGCTTTCTTT.

This chain joins TRBV9 and TRBJ2-2; 9 bases match TRBD2. Germline loops: CDR1 SGDLS, CDR2 YYNGEE. The trim removed 3 bases at V and 1 base at J, leaving 10 bases unmatched. This CDR3 has 18 amino acids. CDR3: CASSGSSGSLVNTGELFF. The CDR3 DNA follows: TGTGCCAGCAGCGGGAGTAGCGGGAGTCTAGTGAACACCGGGGAGCTGTTTTTT. The full variable domain, rest sourced from reference TRBV9 and TRBJ2-2, is DSGVTQTPKHLITATGQRVTLRCSPRSGDLSVYWYQQSLDQGLQFLIQYYNGEERAKGNILERFSAQQFPDLHSELNLSSLELGDSALYFCASSGSSGSLVNTGELFFGEGSRLTVL.

This sequence joins TRBV18 and TRBJ2-7, with D unresolved. Germline V CDR1 and CDR2: KGHSH, LQKENI. The CDR3 loop spans 12 amino acids. V lost 3 bases, J lost 5 bases, and 8 bases lay in between. The CDR3 spells CASSPQRHEQYF. The DNA of the CDR3 is TGTGCCAGCTCACCCCAGCGCCACGAGCAGTACTTC.

J is TRBJ1-1 and V is TRBV7-9; perhaps TRBD1 as D (5 bases). V lost 5 bases and J 3 bases, leaving 16 bases between the germline ends. The CDR3 spans 15 residues. CDR1 and CDR2 (germline): SEHNR, FQNEAQ (reference sequence). The CDR3 DNA reads as TGTGCCAGCAGCCCATCCCCAGGGCCTCACACTGAAGCTTTCTTT. Its translation is CASSPSPGPHTEAFF.

This chain uses TRBV5-8 with TRBJ1-5, with no clear D. Trimming pared 1 base from V and 5 bases from J, leaving 10 bases between. The CDR3 covers 14 residues. CDR1 is SGHTS and CDR2 is YDEGEE in the germline V gene. This CDR3 is CASSLRIADQPQHF. Here the CDR3 DNA reads TGTGCCAGCAGCTTGCGGATAGCGGATCAGCCCCAGCATTTT.